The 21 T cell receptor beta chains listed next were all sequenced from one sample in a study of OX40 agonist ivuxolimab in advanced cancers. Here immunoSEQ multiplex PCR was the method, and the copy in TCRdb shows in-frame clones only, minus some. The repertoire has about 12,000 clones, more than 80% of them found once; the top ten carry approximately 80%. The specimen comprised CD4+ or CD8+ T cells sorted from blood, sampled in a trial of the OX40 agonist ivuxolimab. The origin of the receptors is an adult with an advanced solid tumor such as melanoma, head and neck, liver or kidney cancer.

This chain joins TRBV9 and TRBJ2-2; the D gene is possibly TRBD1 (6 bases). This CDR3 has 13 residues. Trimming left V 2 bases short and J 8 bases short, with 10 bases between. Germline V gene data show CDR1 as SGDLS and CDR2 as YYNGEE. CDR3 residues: CASSVGGPGELFF. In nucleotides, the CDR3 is TGTGCCAGCAGCGTTGGGGGCCCGGGGGAGCTGTTTTTT.

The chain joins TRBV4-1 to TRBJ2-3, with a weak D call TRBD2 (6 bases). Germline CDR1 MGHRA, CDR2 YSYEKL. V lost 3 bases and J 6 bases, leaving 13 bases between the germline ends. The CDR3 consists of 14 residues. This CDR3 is CASSQMGGTDTQYF. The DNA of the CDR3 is TGCGCCAGCAGCCAGATGGGGGGTACGGATACGCAGTATTTT.

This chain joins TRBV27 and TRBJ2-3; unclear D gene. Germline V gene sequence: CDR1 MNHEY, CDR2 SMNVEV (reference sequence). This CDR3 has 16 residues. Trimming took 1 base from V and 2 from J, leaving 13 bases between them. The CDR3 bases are TGTGCCAGCAGTTTATGGGCAGGAGAATACACAGATACGCAGTATTTT. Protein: CASSLWAGEYTDTQYF.

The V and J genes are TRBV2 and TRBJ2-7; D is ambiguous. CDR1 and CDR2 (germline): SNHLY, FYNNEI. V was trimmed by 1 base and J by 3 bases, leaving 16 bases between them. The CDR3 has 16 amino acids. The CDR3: CASSEVLSPLHYEQYF. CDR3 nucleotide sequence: TGTGCCAGCAGTGAAGTCTTGTCCCCATTACACTACGAGCAGTACTTC.

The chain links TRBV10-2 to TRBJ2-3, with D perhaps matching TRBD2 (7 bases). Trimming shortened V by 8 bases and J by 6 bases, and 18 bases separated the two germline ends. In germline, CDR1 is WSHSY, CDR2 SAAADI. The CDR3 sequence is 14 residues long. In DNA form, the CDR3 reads TGCGCCAGCGTGGCGGGGGCCCAGATGGATACGCAGTATTTT. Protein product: CASVAGAQMDTQYF.

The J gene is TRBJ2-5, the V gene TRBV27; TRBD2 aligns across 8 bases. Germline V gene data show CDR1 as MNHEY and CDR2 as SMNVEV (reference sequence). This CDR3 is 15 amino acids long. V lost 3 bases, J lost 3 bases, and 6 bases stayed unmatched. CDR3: CASSFRRSGKETQYF. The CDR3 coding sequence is TGTGCCAGCAGTTTTCGGCGTAGCGGGAAAGAGACCCAGTACTTC.

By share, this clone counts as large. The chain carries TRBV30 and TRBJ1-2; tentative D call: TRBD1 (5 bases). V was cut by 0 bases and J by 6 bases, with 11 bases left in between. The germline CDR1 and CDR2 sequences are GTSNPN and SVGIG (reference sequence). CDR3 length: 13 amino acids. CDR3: CAWSVQAPDGYTF. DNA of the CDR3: TGTGCCTGGAGTGTACAGGCTCCCGATGGCTACACCTTC. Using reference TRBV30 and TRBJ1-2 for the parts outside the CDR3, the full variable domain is SQTIHQWPATLVQPVGSPLSLECTVEGTSNPNLYWYRQAAGRGLQLLFYSVGIGQISSEVPQNLSASRPQDRQFILSSKKLLLSDSGFYLCAWSVQAPDGYTFGSGTRLTVV.

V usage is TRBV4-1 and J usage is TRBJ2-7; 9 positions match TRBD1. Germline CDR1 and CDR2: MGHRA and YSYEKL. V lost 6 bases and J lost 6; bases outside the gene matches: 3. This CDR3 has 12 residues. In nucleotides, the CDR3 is TGCGCCAGCAGGTCGACAGGGGGCGAGCAGTACTTC. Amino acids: CASRSTGGEQYF.

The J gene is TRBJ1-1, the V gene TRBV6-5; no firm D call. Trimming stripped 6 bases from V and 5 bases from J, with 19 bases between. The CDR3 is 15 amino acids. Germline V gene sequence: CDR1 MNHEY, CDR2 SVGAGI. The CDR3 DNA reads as TGTGCCAGCAGCTCCCGCGGAGGAGCCGGGACTGAAGCTTTCTTT. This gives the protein CASSSRGGAGTEAFF.

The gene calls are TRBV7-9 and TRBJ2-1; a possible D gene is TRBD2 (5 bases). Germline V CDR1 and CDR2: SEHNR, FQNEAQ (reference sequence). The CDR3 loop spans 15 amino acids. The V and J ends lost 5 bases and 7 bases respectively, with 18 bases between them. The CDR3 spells CASSAPSGIGNEQFF. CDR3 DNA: TGTGCCAGCAGCGCGCCATCGGGAATTGGAAATGAGCAGTTCTTC.

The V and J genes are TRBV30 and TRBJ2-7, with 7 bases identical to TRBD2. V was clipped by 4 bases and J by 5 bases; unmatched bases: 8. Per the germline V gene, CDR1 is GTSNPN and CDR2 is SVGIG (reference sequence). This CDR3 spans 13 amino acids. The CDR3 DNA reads TGTGCCTGGACCGGGGGGACTTTGGACGAGCAGTACTTC. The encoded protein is CAWTGGTLDEQYF. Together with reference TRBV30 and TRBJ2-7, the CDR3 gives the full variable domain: SQTIHQWPATLVQPVGSPLSLECTVEGTSNPNLYWYRQAAGRGLQLLFYSVGIGQISSEVPQNLSASRPQDRQFILSSKKLLLSDSGFYLCAWTGGTLDEQYFGPGTRLTVT.

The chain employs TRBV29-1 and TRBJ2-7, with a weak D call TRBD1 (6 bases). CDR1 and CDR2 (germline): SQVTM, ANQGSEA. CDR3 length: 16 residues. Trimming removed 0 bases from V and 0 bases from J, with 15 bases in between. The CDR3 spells CSVEDDLQGSSYEQYF. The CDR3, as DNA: TGCAGCGTTGAAGATGATTTGCAGGGGAGCTCCTACGAGCAGTACTTC.

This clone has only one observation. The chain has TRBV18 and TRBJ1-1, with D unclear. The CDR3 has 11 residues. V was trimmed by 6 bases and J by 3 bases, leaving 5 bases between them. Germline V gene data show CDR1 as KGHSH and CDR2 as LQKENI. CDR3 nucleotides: TGTGCCAGCTCCTTAGACACTGAAGCTTTCTTT. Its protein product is CASSLDTEAFF.

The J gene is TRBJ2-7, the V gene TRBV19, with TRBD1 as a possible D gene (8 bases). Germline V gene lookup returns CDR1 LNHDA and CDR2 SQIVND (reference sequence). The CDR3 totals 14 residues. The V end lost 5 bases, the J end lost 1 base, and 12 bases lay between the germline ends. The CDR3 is CASSPQGGSYEQYF. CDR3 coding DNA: TGTGCCAGTAGTCCACAGGGGGGGTCCTACGAGCAGTACTTC. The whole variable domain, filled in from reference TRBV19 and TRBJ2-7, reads DGGITQSPKYLFRKEGQNVTLSCEQNLNHDAMYWYRQDPGQGLRLIYYSQIVNDFQKGDIAEGYSVSREKKESFPLTVTSAQKNPTAFYLCASSPQGGSYEQYFGPGTRLTVT.

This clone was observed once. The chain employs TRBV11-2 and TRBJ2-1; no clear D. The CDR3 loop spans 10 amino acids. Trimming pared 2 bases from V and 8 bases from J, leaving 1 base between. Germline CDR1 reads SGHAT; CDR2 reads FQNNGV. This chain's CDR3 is CASSLYEQFF. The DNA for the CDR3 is TGTGCCAGCAGCTTATATGAGCAGTTCTTC.

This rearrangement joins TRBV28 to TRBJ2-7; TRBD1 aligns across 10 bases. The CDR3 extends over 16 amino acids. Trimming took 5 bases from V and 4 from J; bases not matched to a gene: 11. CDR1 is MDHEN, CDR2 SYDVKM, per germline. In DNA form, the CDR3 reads TGTGCCAGCAGTCCCTTAAGACAGGGGGCTTTTTACGAGCAGTACTTC. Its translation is CASSPLRQGAFYEQYF.

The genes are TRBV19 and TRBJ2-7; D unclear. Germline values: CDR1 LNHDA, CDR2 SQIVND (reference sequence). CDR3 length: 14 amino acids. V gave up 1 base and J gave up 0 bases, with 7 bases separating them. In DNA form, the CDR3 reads TGTGCCAGTAGTATAGGTATCGGCTCCTACGAGCAGTACTTC. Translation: CASSIGIGSYEQYF.

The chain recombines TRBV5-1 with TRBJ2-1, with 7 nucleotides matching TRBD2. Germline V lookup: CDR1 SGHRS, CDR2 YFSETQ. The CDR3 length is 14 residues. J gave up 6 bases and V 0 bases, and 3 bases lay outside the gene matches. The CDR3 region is CASSLGGGSNEQFF. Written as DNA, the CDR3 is TGCGCCAGCAGCTTGGGGGGAGGGTCCAATGAGCAGTTCTTC.

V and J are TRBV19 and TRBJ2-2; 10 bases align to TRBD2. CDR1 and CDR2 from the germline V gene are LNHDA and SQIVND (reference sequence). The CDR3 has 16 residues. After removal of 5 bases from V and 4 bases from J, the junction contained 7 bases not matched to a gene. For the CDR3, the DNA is TGTGCCAGTAGTCCCGGACTAGCGGAGATCACCGGGGAGCTGTTTTTT. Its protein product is CASSPGLAEITGELFF.

CDR3: CASSLWAGDEQFF. In DNA form, the CDR3 reads TGTGCCAGCAGCTTATGGGCTGGCGATGAGCAGTTCTTC. The genes are TRBV7-2 and TRBJ2-1; the D is unclear. Trimming cost V 2 bases and J 8 bases, with 10 bases left between them. Germline values: CDR1 SGHTA, CDR2 FQGNSA. The CDR3 is made up of 13 amino acids.

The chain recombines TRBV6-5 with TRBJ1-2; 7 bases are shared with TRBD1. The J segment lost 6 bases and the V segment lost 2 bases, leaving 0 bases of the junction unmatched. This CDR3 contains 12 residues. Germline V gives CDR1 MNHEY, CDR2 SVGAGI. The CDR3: CASSYDRDGYTF. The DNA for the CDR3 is TGTGCCAGCAGTTACGACAGGGATGGCTACACCTTC.